This T cell receptor beta chain was identified during a study of CXCR3-negative and CXCR3-positive naive CD8 T cells. Study outcomes and limitations: Hydrophobicity of TRB CDR3s was greater in CXCR3-positive naive cells than in CXCR3-negative naive cells.

In the case of this clonotype: Its antigen is as yet unknown.

CDR3 length equals 15 residues. Germline V gives CDR1 SGHTA, CDR2 FQGNSA. The method, 5' RACE with UMI labels, was used to prepare the TRB cDNA libraries. TCRdb processed the 5' RACE reads again and assigns one entry to each CDR3 protein, with no DNA. The sample totals 75,000 to 95,000 distinct CDR3 sequences; its top ten clones hold 1.1%. Sequenced: naive CXCR3- CD8+ T cells from blood. Indicated subset: CD45RO-CCR7+CD27+CD95- naive CD8+ T cells lacking CXCR3 (TNR3-). This rearrangement joins TRBV7-2 to TRBJ1-1; TCRdb indicates TRBD1, and absent DNA this call remains unverified. The clonotype was recovered from a human donor in good health. Some clones in this sample may be carry-over from other donors' samples. This CDR3 reads CASSSRGEMNTEAFF.